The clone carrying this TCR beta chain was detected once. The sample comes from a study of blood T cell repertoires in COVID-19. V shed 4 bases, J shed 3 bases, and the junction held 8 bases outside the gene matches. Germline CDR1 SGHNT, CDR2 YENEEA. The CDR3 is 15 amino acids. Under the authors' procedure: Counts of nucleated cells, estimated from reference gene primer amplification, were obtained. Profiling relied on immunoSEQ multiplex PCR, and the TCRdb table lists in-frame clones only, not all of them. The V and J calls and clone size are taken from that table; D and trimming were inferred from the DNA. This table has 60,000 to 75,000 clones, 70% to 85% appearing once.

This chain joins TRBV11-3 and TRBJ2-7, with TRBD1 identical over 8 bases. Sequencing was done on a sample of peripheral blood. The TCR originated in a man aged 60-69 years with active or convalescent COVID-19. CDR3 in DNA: TGTGCCAGCAGCTCACAAGAAACAGGGGGCTACGAGCAGTACTTC. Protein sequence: CASSSQETGGYEQYF.